This TCR beta chain appears in the sequencing data of a study of regulatory T cells in long-lasting Graves disease. According to the study, TCR beta libraries were built with iRepertoire HTBI primers and CDR3-region Arm-PCR. One entry per CDR3 protein, called by TCRdb with MiXCR from the multiplex PCR reads. The repertoire holds 550,000 to 700,000 distinct CDR3 sequences, with 15% to 20% as singletons. Described time point: newly diagnosed GD, antithyroid drugs for less than 3 months. The TCR library was made from RNA extracted from PBMCs. CDR3 size: 12 residues. V dropped 8 bases and J dropped 7 bases, with 13 bases sitting between them. CDR1 LNHDA and CDR2 SQIVND come from the germline V gene (reference sequence). This same sample was also part of a study on T cells in Graves' hyperthyroidism and ophthalmopathy. That paper adds: TCR CDR3 underwent first-round RT-PCR with the HTBI primer set.

The V gene is TRBV19, the J gene TRBJ2-3; D possibly corresponds to TRBD1 (6 bases). The source was peripheral blood mononuclear cells (PBMCs), collected at new diagnosis, from a patient treated with antithyroid drugs. This receptor was taken from a man between 18 and 29 years old with Graves disease. The CDR3 loop reads CASSPQGNTQYF. The CDR3 bases are TGTGCCAGTTCCCCGCAGGGGAATACGCAGTATTTT.